This TCR beta chain was observed in a study of shared clonotypes between healthy human individuals. Findings and caveats of the study: What rarefaction showed was incomplete sorted-subset sequencing despite large depth. Shared clonotypes across all four donors exceeded non-shared ones in generation probability.

The study enrolled healthy HIV-negative adults without recent acute infections or vaccinations as donors. Memory CD4+ cells were the fraction left after CD45RA+ naive selection. For this clone: Its antigen is still unknown.

Some clones are missing from TCRdb's copy, which holds only in-frame ones; the method was immunoSEQ multiplex PCR. The repertoire consists of 740,000 or so clones, with 73% occurring once and the leading ten covering around 2%. This clonotype was obtained from a woman aged 25 to 39 in good health. Sequenced sample: memory CD4+ T cells sorted from blood. Subset indicated: CD45RA-negative fraction.

This CDR3 reads CASSLTRGSGNTIYF. The CDR3 DNA reads TGTGCCAGCAGCCTAACAAGGGGATCTGGAAACACCATATATTTT. The chain is built from TRBV11-2 and TRBJ1-3; TRBD1 is a possible D gene (5 bases). The CDR3 is 15 residues long. V lost 5 bases to trimming and J lost 1 base, with 12 bases between them. The germline V gene has CDR1 SGHAT and CDR2 FQNNGV.